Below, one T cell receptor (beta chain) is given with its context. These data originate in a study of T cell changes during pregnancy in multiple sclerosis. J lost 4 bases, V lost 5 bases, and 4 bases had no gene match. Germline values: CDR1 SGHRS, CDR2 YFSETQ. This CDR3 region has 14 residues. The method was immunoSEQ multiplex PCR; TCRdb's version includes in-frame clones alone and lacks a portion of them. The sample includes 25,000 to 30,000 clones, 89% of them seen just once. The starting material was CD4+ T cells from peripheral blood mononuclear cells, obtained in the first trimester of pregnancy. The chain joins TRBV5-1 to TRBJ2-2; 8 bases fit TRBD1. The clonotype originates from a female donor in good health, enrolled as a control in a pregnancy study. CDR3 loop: CASRAGGRTGELFF. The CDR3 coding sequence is TGCGCCAGCAGGGCAGGGGGCCGCACCGGGGAGCTGTTTTTT.